The 10 T cell receptor beta chains listed next were all sequenced from one sample in a study of shared clonotypes between healthy human individuals. This table comes from immunoSEQ multiplex PCR, and its TCRdb copy is limited to in-frame clones, with some not included. The table records about 960,000 clones, about three quarters of them present only once. What was sequenced was memory CD4+ T cells sorted from blood. Subset meaning: CD45RA-negative fraction. Receptors originate from a man younger than 30 in good health.

The chain joins TRBV6-5 to TRBJ2-7; 9 nucleotides agree with TRBD1. From germline, CDR1 is MNHEY and CDR2 SVGAGI. The CDR3 loop spans 14 amino acids. Trimming removed 7 bases from V and 3 bases from J; junction bases left unmatched: 7. The CDR3 loop is CASTSPGQGYEQYF. The CDR3 DNA sequence: TGTGCCAGCACCTCGCCGGGACAGGGCTACGAGCAGTACTTC.

The chain couples TRBV27 to TRBJ2-1; D ambiguous. The V end lost 2 bases, the J end lost 0 bases, and 8 bases lay between the germline ends. Per germline, CDR1 MNHEY and CDR2 SMNVEV (reference sequence). The CDR3 has 15 residues. CDR3 residues: CASSLGLLSYNEQFF. The CDR3 coding sequence is TGTGCCAGCAGTTTAGGGCTACTCTCCTACAATGAGCAGTTCTTC.

The V gene is TRBV4-3, the J gene TRBJ2-2, with D hard to call. The CDR3 extends over 13 amino acids. The germline gives CDR1 LGHNA, CDR2 YSLEER. V shed 0 bases and J shed 6 bases, with 5 bases lying between them. The CDR3 loop reads CASSQDRAGELFF. CDR3 bases: TGCGCCAGCAGCCAAGATCGTGCCGGGGAGCTGTTTTTT.

This chain connects TRBV28 to TRBJ2-7; TRBD1 aligns across 7 bases. The J segment lost 0 bases and the V segment lost 5 bases, leaving 13 bases of the junction unmatched. This CDR3 is built from 17 residues. Germline V gene data show CDR1 as MDHEN and CDR2 as SYDVKM. CDR3 nucleotides: TGTGCCAGCAGTCCAACCCCGCCGGGACAGAGCTCCTACGAGCAGTACTTC. The encoded protein is CASSPTPPGQSSYEQYF.

The genes are TRBV5-4 and TRBJ2-7; 10 nucleotides match TRBD2. V lost 3 bases and J lost 7; bases outside the gene matches: 13. CDR1 and CDR2 (germline): SGHNT, YYREEE (reference sequence). The CDR3 is made up of 16 amino acids. DNA of the CDR3: TGTGCCAGCAGCTCACCAACTAGCGGGGCTCTTCGGGAGCAGTACTTC. Its protein product is CASSSPTSGALREQYF.

This clone was recorded a few times. DNA for the CDR3: TGTGCCAGCAGTGTCCTGGGACAGGCAACTAATGAAAAACTGTTTTTT. Translation gives CASSVLGQATNEKLFF. The V and J genes are TRBV6-1 and TRBJ1-4; 8 nucleotides line up with TRBD1. J was trimmed by 0 bases and V by 4 bases; bases with no gene match: 4. CDR3 size: 16 residues. The germline CDR1 and CDR2 sequences are MNHNS and SASEGT.

This rearrangement joins TRBV19 to TRBJ1-1; D gene uncertain. The CDR3 runs to 14 residues. The V gene's germline CDR1 is LNHDA and CDR2 SQIVND (reference sequence). Trimming took 3 bases from V and 0 from J, leaving 8 bases between them. The CDR3 DNA reads TGTGCCAGTAGTATTAGTGCTCTGAACACTGAAGCTTTCTTT. It yields the protein CASSISALNTEAFF.

The CDR3 protein is CASRLAGASYNEQFF. For the CDR3, the DNA is TGCGCCAGCAGGCTAGCGGGAGCTTCCTACAATGAGCAGTTCTTC. The chain recombines TRBV5-1 with TRBJ2-1; 10 nucleotides line up with TRBD2. Germline loops: CDR1 SGHRS, CDR2 YFSETQ. The ends lost 5 bases at V and 1 base at J; junction bases unmatched: 3. CDR3 length equals 15 residues.

The CDR3 is CASSQELRLAGVEQYF. CDR3 DNA sequence: TGCGCCAGCAGCCAAGAATTGAGACTAGCGGGGGTTGAGCAGTACTTC. The chain carries TRBV4-1 and TRBJ2-7, with 12 bases aligning to TRBD2. J was trimmed by 7 bases and V by 0 bases; bases with no gene match: 7. The CDR3 has 16 amino acids. The germline V gene has CDR1 MGHRA and CDR2 YSYEKL.

The V call is TRBV5-1, the J call TRBJ2-7; 9 bases align to TRBD1. In germline, CDR1 is SGHRS, CDR2 YFSETQ. This CDR3 has 15 amino acids. The V segment lost 5 bases and the J segment 3 bases; nucleotides outside the gene matches: 9. DNA for the CDR3: TGCGCCAGCAGACGACCCGGGACAGGGTTCTACGAGCAGTACTTC. This encodes CASRRPGTGFYEQYF.